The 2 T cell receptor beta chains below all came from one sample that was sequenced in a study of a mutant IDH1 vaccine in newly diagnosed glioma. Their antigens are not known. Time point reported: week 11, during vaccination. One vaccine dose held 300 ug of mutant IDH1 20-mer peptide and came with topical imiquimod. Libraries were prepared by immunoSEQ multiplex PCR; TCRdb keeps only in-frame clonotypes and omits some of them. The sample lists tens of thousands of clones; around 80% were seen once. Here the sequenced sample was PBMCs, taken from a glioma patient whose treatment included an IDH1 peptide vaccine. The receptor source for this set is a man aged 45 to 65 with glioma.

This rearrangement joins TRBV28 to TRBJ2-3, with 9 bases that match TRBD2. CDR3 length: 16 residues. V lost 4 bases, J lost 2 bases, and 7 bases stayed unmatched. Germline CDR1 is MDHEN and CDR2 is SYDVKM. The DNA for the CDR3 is TGTGCCAGCAGTTCCGAGACTAGCGGTTCCACAGATACGCAGTATTTT. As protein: CASSSETSGSTDTQYF.

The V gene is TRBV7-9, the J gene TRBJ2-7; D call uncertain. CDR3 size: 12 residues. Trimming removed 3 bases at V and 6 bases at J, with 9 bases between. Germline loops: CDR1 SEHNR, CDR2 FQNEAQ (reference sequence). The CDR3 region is CASSLWGSEQYF. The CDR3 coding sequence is TGTGCCAGCAGCTTGTGGGGTAGCGAGCAGTACTTC.